A single count supports the clone carrying this TCR beta chain. The antigen is unknown. Its ends do not fully match the called genes, so a read error is possible. This record comes from a study of CD4 T cells in relation to SARS-CoV-2 and coronaviruses. The method was immunoSEQ multiplex PCR; TCRdb's version includes in-frame clones alone and lacks a portion of them. Of roughly 30,000 clones listed, roughly 82% are singletons. The receptor's source is an adult with COVID-19. Material for sequencing was memory CD4+ T cells from PBMCs, cultured in vitro.

The CDR3 sequence: CASSLVGLGHPELFF. The CDR3, as DNA: TGTGCCAGCAGCTTGGTGGGACTAGGACATCCCGAGCTGTTCTTC. V gene TRBV5-5 combines with J gene TRBJ2-1; 8 bases agree with TRBD2. CDR1 is SGHKS, CDR2 YYEKEE, per germline (reference sequence). This CDR3 contains 15 residues.